The rows below give T cell receptor beta chains drawn from one sample of a study of blood T cell repertoires in COVID-19. The protocol was immunoSEQ multiplex PCR, while the TCRdb copy is restricted to in-frame clones and leaves out a portion. The sample comprises around 1,900 clones, roughly two thirds of which are singletons, and roughly 25% rests with the top ten. The specimen was peripheral blood. Receptors originate from an older man with active COVID-19. Both conserved end residues are part of each CDR3. The order of the fields is CDR3 length, J gene, V gene, clone size, D gene, CDR3 protein, CDR3 DNA. The D gene is left open where the match is weak. Only some rows state a clone size, as once, few, many or a class for expanded clones.

14	TRBJ2-1	TRBV5-4	.	.	CASSFLTGENEQFF	TGTGCCAGCAGCTTTCTTACAGGTGAGAATGAGCAGTTCTTC
16	TRBJ2-5	TRBV15	.	.	CATRDNRGTDQETQYF	TGTGCCACCCGTGACAACCGCGGGACAGATCAAGAGACCCAGTACTTC
13	TRBJ2-7	TRBV5-5	.	TRBD1	CASSPGQDYEQYF	TGTGCCAGCAGCCCCGGACAGGACTACGAGCAGTACTTC
15	TRBJ1-1	TRBV11-1	.	.	CASSLASLSGTEAFF	TGTGCCAGCAGCTTAGCATCCTTGTCGGGCACTGAAGCTTTCTTT
16	TRBJ1-4	TRBV5-5	.	.	CASSLVRAQGNEKLFF	TGTGCCAGCAGCTTGGTCCGGGCTCAGGGTAATGAAAAACTGTTTTTT
15	TRBJ2-1	TRBV18	.	.	CASSPRRQGSNEQFF	TGTGCCAGCTCACCGCGCCGGCAGGGGAGCAATGAGCAGTTCTTC
14	TRBJ2-7	TRBV10-3	.	.	CAISGEGGRAEQYF	TGTGCCATCAGTGGGGAGGGGGGACGAGCCGAGCAGTACTTC
19	TRBJ2-1	TRBV19	few	TRBD2	CASSRSRTSLGLGIAEQFF	TGTGCCAGTAGTAGGTCTAGGACTAGTTTAGGGTTGGGGATTGCTGAGCAGTTCTTC
17	TRBJ2-1	TRBV3-1/TRBV3-2	.	TRBD2	CASEGLAGGPPGNEQFF	TGTGCCTCCGAAGGACTAGCGGGGGGCCCCCCCGGCAATGAGCAGTTCTTC
15	TRBJ1-2	TRBV3-1/TRBV3-2	.	.	CASSHTGINLRGYTF	TGTGCCAGCAGCCACACAGGGATTAATTTACGGGGCTACACCTTC
13	TRBJ2-1	TRBV7-6	.	.	CASSYQSYNEQFF	TGTGCCAGCAGCTATCAATCCTACAATGAGCAGTTCTTC